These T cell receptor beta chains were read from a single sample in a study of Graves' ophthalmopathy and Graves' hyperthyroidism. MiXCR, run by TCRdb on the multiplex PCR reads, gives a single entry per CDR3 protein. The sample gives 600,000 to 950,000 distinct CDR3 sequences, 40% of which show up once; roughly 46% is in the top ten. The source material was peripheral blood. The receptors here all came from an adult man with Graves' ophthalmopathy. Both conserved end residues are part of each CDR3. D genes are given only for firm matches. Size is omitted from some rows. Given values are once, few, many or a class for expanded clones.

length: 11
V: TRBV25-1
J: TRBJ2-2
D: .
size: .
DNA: TGTGCCAGCTATGGGCCCGGGGAGCTGTTTTTT
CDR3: CASYGPGELFF

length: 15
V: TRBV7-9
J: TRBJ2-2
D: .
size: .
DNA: TGTGCCAGCAGCTGGGGACACAAAAACACCGGGGAGCTGTTTTTT
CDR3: CASSWGHKNTGELFF

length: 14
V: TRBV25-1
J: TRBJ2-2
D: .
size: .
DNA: TGTGCCAGCTCAAGGGACCGATACACCGGGGAGCTGTTTTTT
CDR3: CASSRDRYTGELFF

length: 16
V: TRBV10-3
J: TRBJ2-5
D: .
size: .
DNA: TGTGCCATCAAGGGGCAGGGGCTAATTGGCCAAGAGACCCAGTACTTC
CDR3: CAIKGQGLIGQETQYF

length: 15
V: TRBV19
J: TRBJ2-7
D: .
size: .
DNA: TGTGCCAGTAGTATTCGACCAGAAGGGGCTTACGAGCAGTACTTC
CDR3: CASSIRPEGAYEQYF

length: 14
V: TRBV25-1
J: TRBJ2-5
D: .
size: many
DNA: TGTGCCAGCGGAACCACTAGGAAACGAGAGACCCAGTACTTC
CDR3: CASGTTRKRETQYF

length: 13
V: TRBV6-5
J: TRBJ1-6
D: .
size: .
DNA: TGTGCCAGCAGTTCCCCGGCGGGTTCACCCCTCCACTTT
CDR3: CASSSPAGSPLHF

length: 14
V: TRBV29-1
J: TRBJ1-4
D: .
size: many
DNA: TGCAGCGCGGTGGTAGGGCGGGAACCCCGCGAGCTGTTTTTT
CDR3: CSAVVGREPRELFF

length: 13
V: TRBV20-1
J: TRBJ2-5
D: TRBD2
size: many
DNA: TGCAGTGCTAGTTTAGCGGGAGTAGAGACCCAGTACTTC
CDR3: CSASLAGVETQYF

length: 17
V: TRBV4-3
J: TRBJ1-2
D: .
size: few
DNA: TGCGCCAGCAGCCCAGAGCCCCGAAACTCAGGGATCTATGGCTACACCTTC
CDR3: CASSPEPRNSGIYGYTF

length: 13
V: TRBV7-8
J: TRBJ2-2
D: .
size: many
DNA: TGTGCCAGCAGCCCCCTCGGAGCCGGGGAGCTGTTTTTT
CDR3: CASSPLGAGELFF

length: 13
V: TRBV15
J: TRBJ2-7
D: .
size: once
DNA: TGTGCCACCAGCAGCAGCCGGGGTTACGAGCAGTACTTC
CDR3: CATSSSRGYEQYF

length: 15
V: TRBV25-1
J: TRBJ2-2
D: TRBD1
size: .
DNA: TGTGCCAGCAGCCTCCCGACAGGGTATACCGGGGAGCTGTTTTTT
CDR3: CASSLPTGYTGELFF

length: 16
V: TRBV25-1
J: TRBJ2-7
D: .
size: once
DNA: TGTGCCAGCAGTTTCTCCGGACAGCGAAAAACTTACGAGCAGTACTTC
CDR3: CASSFSGQRKTYEQYF

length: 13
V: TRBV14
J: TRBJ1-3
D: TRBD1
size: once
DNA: TGTGCCAGCAGCTGGGGACAGGGAGACACCATATATTTT
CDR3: CASSWGQGDTIYF

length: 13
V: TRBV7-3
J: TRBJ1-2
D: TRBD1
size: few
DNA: TGTGCCAGCAGCTTCGACAGGGCAGGTGGCTACACCTTC
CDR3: CASSFDRAGGYTF

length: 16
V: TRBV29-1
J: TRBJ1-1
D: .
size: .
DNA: TGCAGCGCTGATTCAGGGTACGAGAATGGTGGCACTGAAGCTTTCTTT
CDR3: CSADSGYENGGTEAFF

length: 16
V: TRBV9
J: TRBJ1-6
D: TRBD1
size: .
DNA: TGTGCCAGCAGTTTATCGACAGGGATGGGTAATTCACCCCTCCACTTT
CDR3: CASSLSTGMGNSPLHF

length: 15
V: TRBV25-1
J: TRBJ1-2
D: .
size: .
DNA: TGTGCCAGCAGAGTGGGCCGGGGGCATAGGAGTGGCTACACCTTC
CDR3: CASRVGRGHRSGYTF

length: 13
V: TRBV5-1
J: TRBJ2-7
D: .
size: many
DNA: TGCGCCAGCAGCTTGGGAACAGGTTCCGAGCAGTACTTC
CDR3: CASSLGTGSEQYF

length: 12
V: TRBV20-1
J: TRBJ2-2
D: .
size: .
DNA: TGCAGTGCTAGCAGGAACACCGGGGAGCTGTTTTTT
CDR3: CSASRNTGELFF

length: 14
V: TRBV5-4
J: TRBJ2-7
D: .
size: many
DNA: TGTGCCAGCAGCTTAAGGCAGGGCGGTTACGAGCAGTACTTC
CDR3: CASSLRQGGYEQYF

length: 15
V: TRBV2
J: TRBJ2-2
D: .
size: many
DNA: TGTGCCAGCAGTCCCCGATCGGTCGGCACCGGGGAGCTGTTTTTT
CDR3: CASSPRSVGTGELFF

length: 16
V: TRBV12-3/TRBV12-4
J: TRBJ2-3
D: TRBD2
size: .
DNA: TGTGCCAGCAGCGCCTCAGCGGGGACCAGCACAGATACGCAGTATTTT
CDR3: CASSASAGTSTDTQYF

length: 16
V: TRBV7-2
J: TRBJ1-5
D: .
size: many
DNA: TGTGCCAGCAGCTTAGCGGGGGGGATACGCAATCAGCCCCAGCATTTT
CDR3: CASSLAGGIRNQPQHF